This TCR beta chain appears in the sequencing data of a study of blood T cell repertoires in COVID-19. Study-wide background: Acute and convalescent COVID-19 specimens originated in the United States, Italy and Spain. T cells, B-cell-depleted T cells, or PBMCs supplied cDNA or gDNA.

Trimming took off 4 bases at V and 4 bases at J, with 12 bases between the two ends. Per germline, CDR1 SGHKS and CDR2 YYEKEE (reference sequence). The CDR3 is made up of 14 amino acids. Clones were sequenced by immunoSEQ multiplex PCR, and TCRdb holds only the in-frame ones, with some missing. Seen here are 250,000 to 350,000 clones, around 91% observed once, and the top ten hold over 2%. Each participant's cohort was designated according to participant-reported clinical history. V is TRBV5-5 and J is TRBJ1-3, with D possibly being TRBD1 (6 bases). This clonotype was sampled from a woman aged 18-30 years who had recovered from COVID-19. Sequencing was done on a sample of PBMCs or T cells enriched from blood (not recorded which). The CDR3 here is CASSRNTGGNTIYF. CDR3 sequence (DNA): TGTGCCAGCAGCCGTAACACAGGGGGAAACACCATATATTTT.